This T cell receptor beta chain was sequenced in a study of blood T cell repertoires in COVID-19. Per germline, CDR1 LGHNA and CDR2 YNFKEQ. The CDR3 length is 18 residues. The trim removed 2 bases at V and 0 bases at J, leaving 7 bases unmatched. TCRdb's copy holds only in-frame clones and misses some; the assay was immunoSEQ multiplex PCR. The sample has 200,000 to 300,000 clones; nearly 95% are singletons. The sample consisted of peripheral blood. The sequence was collected from a man younger than 45 with COVID-19, enrolled during active disease. The rearrangement links TRBV4-2 to TRBJ2-7, with 13 nucleotides matching TRBD2. CDR3 nucleotides: TGTGCCAGCAGCCAACCGGGACTAGCGGGGTTCCACTCCTACGAGCAGTACTTC. It encodes CASSQPGLAGFHSYEQYF.